This T cell receptor (beta chain) came from a study of blood T cell repertoires in COVID-19. About the research overall: Both acute and convalescent COVID-19 samples were obtained from the United States, Italy and Spain. PBMCs, B-cell-depleted T cells, or T cells were the source of the cDNA or gDNA that made up the material.

In germline, CDR1 is MGHDK, CDR2 SYGVNS. The CDR3 is made up of 12 amino acids. V lost 4 bases to trimming and J lost 4 bases, with 7 bases between them. Study processing details: The authors estimated nucleated cell counts from reference gene primer amplification. The assay was immunoSEQ multiplex PCR, and TCRdb's table has in-frame clones only and misses some. The V and J calls and clone size are taken from that table; D and trimming were inferred from the DNA. Here the sample spans some 120,000 clones, around 70% being singletons. Enrolled during active infection, Seattle patients were then followed longitudinally.

Sample: peripheral blood. This TCR was sampled from an elderly man with COVID-19, enrolled during active disease. The V gene is TRBV25-1, the J gene TRBJ1-2; the D is unclear. The chain's CDR3 is CASSGPSYGYTF. CDR3 coding DNA: TGTGCCAGCAGTGGCCCCAGCTATGGCTACACCTTC.